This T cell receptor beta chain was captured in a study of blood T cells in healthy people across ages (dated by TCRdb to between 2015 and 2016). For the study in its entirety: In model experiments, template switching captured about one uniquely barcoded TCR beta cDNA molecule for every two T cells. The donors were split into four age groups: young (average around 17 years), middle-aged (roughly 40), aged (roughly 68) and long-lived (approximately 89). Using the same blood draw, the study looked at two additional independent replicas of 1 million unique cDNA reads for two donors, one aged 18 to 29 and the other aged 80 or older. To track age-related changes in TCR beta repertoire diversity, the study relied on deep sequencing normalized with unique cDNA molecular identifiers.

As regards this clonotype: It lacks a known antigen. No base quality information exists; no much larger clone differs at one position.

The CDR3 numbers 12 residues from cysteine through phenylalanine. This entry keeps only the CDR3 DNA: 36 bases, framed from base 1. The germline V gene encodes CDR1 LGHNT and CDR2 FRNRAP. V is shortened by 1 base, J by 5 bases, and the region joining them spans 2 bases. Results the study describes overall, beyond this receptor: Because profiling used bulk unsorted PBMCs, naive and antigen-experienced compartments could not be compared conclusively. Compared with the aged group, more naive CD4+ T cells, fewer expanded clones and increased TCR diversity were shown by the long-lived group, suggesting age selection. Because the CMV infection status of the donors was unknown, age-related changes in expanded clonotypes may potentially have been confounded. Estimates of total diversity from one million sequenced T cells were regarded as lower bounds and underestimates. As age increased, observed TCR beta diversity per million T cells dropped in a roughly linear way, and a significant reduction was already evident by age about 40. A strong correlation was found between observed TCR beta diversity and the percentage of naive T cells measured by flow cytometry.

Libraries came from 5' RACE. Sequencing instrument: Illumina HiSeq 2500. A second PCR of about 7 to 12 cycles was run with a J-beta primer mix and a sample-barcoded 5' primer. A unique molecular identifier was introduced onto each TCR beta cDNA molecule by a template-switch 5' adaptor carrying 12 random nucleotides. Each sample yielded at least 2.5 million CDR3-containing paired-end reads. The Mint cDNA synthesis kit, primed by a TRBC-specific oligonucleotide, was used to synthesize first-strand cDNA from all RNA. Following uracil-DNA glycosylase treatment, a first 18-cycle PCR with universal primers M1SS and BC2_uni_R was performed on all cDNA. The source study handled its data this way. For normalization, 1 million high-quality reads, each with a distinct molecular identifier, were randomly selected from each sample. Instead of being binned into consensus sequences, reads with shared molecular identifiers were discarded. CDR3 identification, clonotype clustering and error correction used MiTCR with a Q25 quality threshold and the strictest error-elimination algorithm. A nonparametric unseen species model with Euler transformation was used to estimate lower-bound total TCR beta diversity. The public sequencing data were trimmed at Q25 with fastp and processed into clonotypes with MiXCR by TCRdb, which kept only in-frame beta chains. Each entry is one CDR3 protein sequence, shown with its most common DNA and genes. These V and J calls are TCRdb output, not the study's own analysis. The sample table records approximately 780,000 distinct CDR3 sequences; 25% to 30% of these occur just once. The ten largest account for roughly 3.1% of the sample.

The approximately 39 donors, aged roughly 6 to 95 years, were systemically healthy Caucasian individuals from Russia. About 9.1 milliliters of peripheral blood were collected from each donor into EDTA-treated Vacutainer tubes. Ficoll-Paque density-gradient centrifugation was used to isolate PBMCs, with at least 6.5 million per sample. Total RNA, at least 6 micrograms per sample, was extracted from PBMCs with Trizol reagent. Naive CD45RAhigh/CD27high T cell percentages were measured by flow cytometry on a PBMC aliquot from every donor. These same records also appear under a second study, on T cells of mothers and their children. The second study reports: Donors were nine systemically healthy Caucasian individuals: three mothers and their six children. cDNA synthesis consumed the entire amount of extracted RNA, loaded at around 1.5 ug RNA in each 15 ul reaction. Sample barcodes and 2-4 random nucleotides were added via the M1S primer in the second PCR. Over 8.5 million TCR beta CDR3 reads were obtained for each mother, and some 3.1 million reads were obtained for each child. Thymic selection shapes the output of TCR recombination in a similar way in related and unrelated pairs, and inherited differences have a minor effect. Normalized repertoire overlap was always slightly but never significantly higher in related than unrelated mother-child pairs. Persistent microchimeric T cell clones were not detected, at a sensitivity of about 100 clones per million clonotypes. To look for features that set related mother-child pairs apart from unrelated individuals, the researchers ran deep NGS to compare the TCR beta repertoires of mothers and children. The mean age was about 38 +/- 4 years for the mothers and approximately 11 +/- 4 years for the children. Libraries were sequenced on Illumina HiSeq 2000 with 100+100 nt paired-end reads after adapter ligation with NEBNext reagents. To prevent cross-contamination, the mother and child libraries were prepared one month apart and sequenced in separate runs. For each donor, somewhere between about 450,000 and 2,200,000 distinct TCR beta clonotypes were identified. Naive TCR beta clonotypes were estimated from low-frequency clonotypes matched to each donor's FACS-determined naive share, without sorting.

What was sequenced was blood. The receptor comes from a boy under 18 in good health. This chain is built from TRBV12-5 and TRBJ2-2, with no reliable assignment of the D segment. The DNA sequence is TGTGCTAGTGGTTTGGAAACCGGGGAGCTGTTTTTT. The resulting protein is CASGLETGELFF.